The clone carrying this TCR beta chain has more than one count but fewer than ten. Its antigen is currently unknown. This CDR3 contains 14 residues. The germline V gene encodes CDR1 MNHEY and CDR2 SVGEGT. The V gene lost 4 bases and the J gene lost 4 bases, with 14 bases spanning the gap. Exclusion applied to patients with other autoimmune diseases, uncontrolled infections, pregnancy or lactation. Fresh peripheral blood (roughly 9.7 ml) yielded the PBMCs. Amplification from RNA transcripts yielded the TCR beta CDR3 regions. HTBI primers were employed in first-round RT-PCR, then a second-round multiplex PCR followed. Each CDR3 protein is one row after TCRdb ran MiXCR on the multiplex PCR reads. The sample lists about 400,000 distinct CDR3 sequences, around 21% seen once, with 2.5% to 3.5% in the top ten. The data derive from a study of Graves' ophthalmopathy and Graves' hyperthyroidism. Broader study findings: Ophthalmopathy progression was predicted by the model at less than 71% sensitivity and about 74% specificity.

The V and J genes are TRBV6-2 or TRBV6-3 and TRBJ2-7; D remains ambiguous. The sequenced sample consisted of peripheral blood. The origin of this receptor is a woman in her late teens or twenties with stable Graves' hyperthyroidism. The CDR3 DNA reads as TGTGCCAGCAGTTTAAAGGGCTGGGAATACGAGCAGTACTTC. Amino acid sequence: CASSLKGWEYEQYF.